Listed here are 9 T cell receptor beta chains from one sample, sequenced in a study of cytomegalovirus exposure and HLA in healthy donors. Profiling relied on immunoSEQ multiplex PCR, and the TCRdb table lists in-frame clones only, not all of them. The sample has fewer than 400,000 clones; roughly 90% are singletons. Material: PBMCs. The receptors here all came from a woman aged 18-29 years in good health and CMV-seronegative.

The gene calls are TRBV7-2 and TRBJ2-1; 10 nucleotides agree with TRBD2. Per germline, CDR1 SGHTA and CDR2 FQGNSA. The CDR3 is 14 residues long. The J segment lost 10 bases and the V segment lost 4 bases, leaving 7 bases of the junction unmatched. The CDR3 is CASSSWLAGDEQFF. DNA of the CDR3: TGTGCCAGCAGCTCTTGGCTAGCGGGAGACGAGCAGTTCTTC.

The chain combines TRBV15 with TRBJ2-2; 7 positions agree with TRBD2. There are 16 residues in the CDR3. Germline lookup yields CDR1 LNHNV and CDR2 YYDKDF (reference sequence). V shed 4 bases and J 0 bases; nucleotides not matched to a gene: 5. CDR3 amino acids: CATSTLAVPNTGELFF. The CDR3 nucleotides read TGTGCCACCAGCACTCTAGCGGTCCCGAACACCGGGGAGCTGTTTTTT. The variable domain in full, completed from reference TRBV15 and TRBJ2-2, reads DAMVIQNPRYQVTQFGKPVTLSCSQTLNHNVMYWYQQKSSQAPKLLFHYYDKDFNNEADTPDNFQSRRPNTSFCFLDIRSPGLGDTAMYLCATSTLAVPNTGELFFGEGSRLTVL.

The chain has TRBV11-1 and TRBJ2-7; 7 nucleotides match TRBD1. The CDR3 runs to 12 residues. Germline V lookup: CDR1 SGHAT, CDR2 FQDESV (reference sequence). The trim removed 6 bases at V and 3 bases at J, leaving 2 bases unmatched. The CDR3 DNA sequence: TGTGCCAGCAGTAGACAGGGCTACGAGCAGTACTTC. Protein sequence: CASSRQGYEQYF.

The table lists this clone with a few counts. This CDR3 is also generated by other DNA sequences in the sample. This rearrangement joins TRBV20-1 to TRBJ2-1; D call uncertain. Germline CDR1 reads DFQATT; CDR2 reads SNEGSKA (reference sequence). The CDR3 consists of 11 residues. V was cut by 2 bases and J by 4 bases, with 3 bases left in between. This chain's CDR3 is CSARQYNEQFF. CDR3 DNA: TGCAGTGCTAGACAGTACAATGAGCAGTTCTTC.

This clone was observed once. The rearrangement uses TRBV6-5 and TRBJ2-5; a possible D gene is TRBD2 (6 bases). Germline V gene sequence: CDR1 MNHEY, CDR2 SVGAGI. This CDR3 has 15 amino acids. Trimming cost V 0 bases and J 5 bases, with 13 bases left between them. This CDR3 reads CASSYSIGGMETQYF. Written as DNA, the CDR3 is TGTGCCAGCAGTTACTCGATTGGAGGGATGGAGACCCAGTACTTC.

The CDR3 sequence: CASSLAWPGGGYEQYF. CDR3 sequence (DNA): TGTGCCAGCAGCCTCGCTTGGCCGGGAGGCGGGTACGAGCAGTACTTC. The rearrangement joins TRBV7-2 to TRBJ2-7, with 7 bases lining up with TRBD2. Germline V gene lookup returns CDR1 SGHTA and CDR2 FQGNSA. V dropped 5 bases and J dropped 4; count of bases not matched to a gene: 14. The CDR3 has 16 amino acids.

CDR3 sequence: CASSLRAATYNEQFF. CDR3 in DNA: TGTGCCAGCAGTTTAAGAGCGGCTACCTACAATGAGCAGTTCTTC. The gene calls are TRBV27 and TRBJ2-1; D possibly corresponds to TRBD2 (5 bases). The ends were cut back, 2 bases at V and 2 bases at J, with 10 bases in the middle. Germline V gives CDR1 MNHEY, CDR2 SMNVEV (reference sequence). The CDR3 length is 15 residues.

The CDR3 loop reads CASSEHETGRTDTQYF. The CDR3 DNA reads TGTGCCAGCAGTGAACACGAGACAGGACGCACAGATACGCAGTATTTT. The J gene is TRBJ2-3, the V gene TRBV25-1; a weak D match, TRBD1 (6 bases). In germline, CDR1 is MGHDK, CDR2 SYGVNS. The CDR3 spans 16 residues. Between the trimmed V and J ends, which lost 2 bases and 1 base, there was a span of 13 bases.

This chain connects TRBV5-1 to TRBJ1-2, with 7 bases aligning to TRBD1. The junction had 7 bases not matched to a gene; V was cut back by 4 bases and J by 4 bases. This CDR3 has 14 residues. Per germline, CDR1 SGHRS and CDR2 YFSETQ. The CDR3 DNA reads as TGCGCCAGCAGCCCCCTGGGACAGAGCTATGGCTACACCTTC. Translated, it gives CASSPLGQSYGYTF.